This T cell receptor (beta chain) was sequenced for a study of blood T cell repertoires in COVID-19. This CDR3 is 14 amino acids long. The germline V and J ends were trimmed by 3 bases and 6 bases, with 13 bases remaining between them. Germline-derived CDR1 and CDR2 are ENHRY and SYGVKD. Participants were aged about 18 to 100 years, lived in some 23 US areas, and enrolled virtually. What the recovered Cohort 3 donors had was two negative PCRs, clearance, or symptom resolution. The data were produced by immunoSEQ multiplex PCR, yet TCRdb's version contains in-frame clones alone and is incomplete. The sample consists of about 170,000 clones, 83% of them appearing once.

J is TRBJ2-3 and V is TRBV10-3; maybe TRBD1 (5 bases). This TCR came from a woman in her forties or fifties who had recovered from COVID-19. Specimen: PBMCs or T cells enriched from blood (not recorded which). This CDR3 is CAISDDSAGDTQYF. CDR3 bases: TGTGCCATCAGTGACGACAGTGCTGGGGATACGCAGTATTTT.